What follows are 29 T cell receptor beta chains derived from one specimen sequenced in a study of T cell changes during pregnancy in multiple sclerosis. This table comes from immunoSEQ multiplex PCR, and its TCRdb copy is limited to in-frame clones, with some not included. The sample records 45,000 or so clones, over 85% being singletons. Specimen: peripheral blood, collected in the first trimester of pregnancy. These receptors were taken from a female donor with multiple sclerosis, enrolled in a pregnancy study.

The gene calls are TRBV6-4 and TRBJ2-1; no clear D. CDR1 is MRHNA, CDR2 SNTAGT, per germline. V lost 5 bases and J 0 bases, leaving 11 bases between the germline ends. This CDR3 comprises 15 residues. In DNA, the CDR3 is TGTGCCAGCAGTCGACTCGGCAACTCCTACAATGAGCAGTTCTTC. Protein product: CASSRLGNSYNEQFF.

The chain combines TRBV30 with TRBJ1-6, with 12 positions matching TRBD1. The CDR3 spans 17 residues. Looked up from germline, CDR1 is GTSNPN and CDR2 is SVGIG (reference sequence). With 4 bases clipped from V and 8 bases from J, the junction kept 12 bases outside the gene matches. The chain's CDR3 is CAWTLLPGQGAYSPLHF. CDR3 in DNA: TGTGCCTGGACGCTTCTACCGGGACAGGGGGCATATTCACCCCTCCACTTT.

The chain recombines TRBV5-3 with TRBJ2-7; tentative D call: TRBD2 (5 bases). TRBV5-3 is noted as an ORF with a role that remains uncertain. The CDR3 has 15 amino acids. Trimming pared 3 bases from V and 0 bases from J, leaving 13 bases between. Here the CDR3 DNA reads TGTGCCAGAAGCTACCGTGGGGAGACCTCCTACGAGCAGTACTTC. Translating gives CARSYRGETSYEQYF.

This chain connects TRBV10-3 to TRBJ2-1; TRBD2 matches 10 bases. This CDR3 contains 15 residues. The junction had 4 bases not matched to a gene; V was cut back by 2 bases and J by 6 bases. Germline V CDR1 and CDR2: ENHRY, SYGVKD. Here the CDR3 DNA reads TGTGCCATCAGTGAGATATTAGCGGGGGGCAATGAGCAGTTCTTC. Its protein product is CAISEILAGGNEQFF.

The rearrangement joins TRBV10-2 to TRBJ2-7; tentatively, D is TRBD1 (6 bases). Per the germline V gene, CDR1 is WSHSY and CDR2 is SAAADI. The CDR3 extends over 14 amino acids. With 3 bases removed from V and 3 bases from J, the gap between germline ends came to 12 bases. The CDR3 sequence is CASSDFQGIYEQYF. The CDR3 coding sequence is TGCGCCAGCAGTGACTTCCAGGGGATCTACGAGCAGTACTTC.

This chain connects TRBV4-2 to TRBJ1-1, with D perhaps TRBD1 (5 bases). Trimming pared 0 bases from V and 10 bases from J, leaving 12 bases between. Germline V gene lookup returns CDR1 LGHNA and CDR2 YNFKEQ. This CDR3 has 13 residues. The CDR3 nucleotides are TGTGCCAGCAGCCAAGATCGGGGCGGGGGAGCTTTCTTT. Encoded protein: CASSQDRGGGAFF.

The chain employs TRBV28 and TRBJ1-1, with TRBD1 as a possible D gene (5 bases). Germline V gene lookup returns CDR1 MDHEN and CDR2 SYDVKM. The V gene lost 4 bases and the J gene lost 0 bases, with 15 bases spanning the gap. The CDR3 is 16 amino acids. The CDR3 DNA reads as TGTGCCAGCAGTTACGGCAGGGAAGAGGTGAACACTGAAGCTTTCTTT. Amino acid sequence: CASSYGREEVNTEAFF.

The chain links TRBV5-1 to TRBJ2-2; 8 nucleotides line up with TRBD1. The CDR3 is 16 residues long. CDR1 is SGHRS and CDR2 is YFSETQ in the germline V gene. V lost 1 base to trimming and J lost 3 bases; unmatched junction nucleotides: 5. The CDR3 region is CASSLRGQVYTGELFF. CDR3 nucleotide sequence: TGCGCCAGCAGCTTGAGGGGACAGGTTTACACCGGGGAGCTGTTTTTT.

The CDR3 loop reads CASSLAGTADTQYF. Here the CDR3 DNA reads TGTGCCAGCAGCTTAGCCGGGACAGCAGATACGCAGTATTTT. V is TRBV11-2 and J is TRBJ2-3; 7 positions agree with TRBD1. Trimming cost V 1 base and J 4 bases; bases outside gene matches: 2. The CDR3 length is 14 residues. Germline-derived CDR1 and CDR2 are SGHAT and FQNNGV.

The chain has TRBV5-1 and TRBJ2-2; 7 positions agree with TRBD1. Germline trimming cut 4 bases from V and 10 bases from J; bases unmatched to any gene: 7. Germline V gene sequence: CDR1 SGHRS, CDR2 YFSETQ. There are 13 residues in the CDR3. The chain's CDR3 is CASSGRGLEELFF. The CDR3 DNA is TGCGCCAGCAGCGGAAGGGGGCTTGAGGAGCTGTTTTTT.

The CDR3 here is CASSQGTAETPNIQYF. The CDR3 DNA sequence: TGCGCCAGCAGCCAAGGGACAGCTGAAACCCCAAACATTCAGTACTTC. This chain joins TRBV4-3 and TRBJ2-4; tentatively, D is TRBD1 (6 bases). The germline gives CDR1 LGHNA, CDR2 YSLEER. Trimming took off 1 base at V and 6 bases at J, with 16 bases between the two ends. The CDR3 has 16 amino acids.

A few counts support this clone. The chain has TRBV7-9 and TRBJ1-2, with D uncertain. CDR3 length: 14 residues. Trimming stripped 1 base from V and 2 bases from J, with 8 bases between. The germline CDR1 and CDR2 sequences are SEHNR and FQNEAQ (reference sequence). The CDR3 DNA reads as TGTGCCAGCAGCTTAGTCCTGGAGAACTATGGCTACACCTTC. Encoded protein: CASSLVLENYGYTF.

The chain has TRBV28 and TRBJ1-2, with 8 bases lining up with TRBD1. CDR3 size: 14 residues. From germline, CDR1 is MDHEN and CDR2 SYDVKM. Trimming took 5 bases from V and 8 from J; bases not matched to a gene: 10. The CDR3 protein is CASSTPGQGGGYTF. In nucleotides, the CDR3 is TGTGCCAGCAGTACCCCAGGACAGGGCGGAGGCTACACCTTC.

This clone appeared a single time. The CDR3 nucleotides are TGTGCCAGCAGCACCGACAGGGCTACCTACAATGAGCAGTTCTTC. This sequence encodes CASSTDRATYNEQFF. This chain connects TRBV5-6 to TRBJ2-1, with TRBD1 matching 7 bases. The V segment lost 4 bases and the J segment 2 bases; nucleotides outside the gene matches: 6. Germline CDR1 and CDR2: SGHDT and YYEEEE. The CDR3 length is 15 residues.

The chain combines TRBV6-6 with TRBJ1-2, with 9 nucleotides matching TRBD1. With V trimmed by 7 bases and J by 6 bases, 12 bases remained unmatched. CDR3 length: 15 amino acids. Per germline, CDR1 MNHNY and CDR2 SVGAGI (reference sequence). CDR3 sequence: CASKERDRERDGYTF. The CDR3 nucleotides read TGTGCCAGCAAGGAACGGGACAGGGAAAGGGATGGCTACACCTTC.

The rearrangement uses TRBV4-2 and TRBJ2-5; TRBD2 matches 10 bases. CDR1 is LGHNA and CDR2 is YNFKEQ in the germline V gene. The CDR3 extends over 15 amino acids. V was pared by 0 bases and J by 5 bases, with 3 bases of the junction left unmatched. The CDR3 DNA reads TGTGCCAGCAGCCAAGAGAGCGGGGGGGCGGAGACCCAGTACTTC. Translating it yields CASSQESGGAETQYF.

This rearrangement joins TRBV5-1 to TRBJ1-2, with 8 bases fitting TRBD1. V gave up 4 bases and J gave up 5 bases; unmatched junction bases: 10. The CDR3 is 15 residues long. Germline V gene lookup returns CDR1 SGHRS and CDR2 YFSETQ. CDR3 region: CASSPTDRVGYGYTF. The CDR3 region has the DNA TGCGCCAGCAGCCCAACGGACAGGGTAGGATATGGCTACACCTTC.

The gene calls are TRBV5-1 and TRBJ1-1; D gene ambiguous. Trimming took off 0 bases at V and 10 bases at J, with 16 bases between the two ends. CDR1 is SGHRS and CDR2 is YFSETQ in the germline V gene. This CDR3 comprises 14 residues. CDR3 region: CASSLDLGLKLAFF. CDR3 DNA sequence: TGCGCCAGCAGCTTGGATTTAGGACTCAAGTTAGCTTTCTTT.

The chain employs TRBV5-1 and TRBJ2-1; 7 bases agree with TRBD1. The germline gives CDR1 SGHRS, CDR2 YFSETQ. This CDR3 has 15 amino acids. V lost 6 bases, J lost 5 bases, and 11 bases stayed unmatched. CDR3 in amino acids: CASTRDSTYHNEQFF. The CDR3 nucleotides read TGCGCCAGCACCCGGGACAGTACGTACCACAATGAGCAGTTCTTC.

The chain couples TRBV7-9 to TRBJ1-1, with no clear D. This CDR3 is built from 13 residues. V gave up 4 bases and J gave up 3 bases, with 9 bases separating them. Germline CDR1 and CDR2: SEHNR and FQNEAQ (reference sequence). The CDR3 coding sequence is TGTGCCAGCAGCTCCTTTGTCGACACTGAAGCTTTCTTT. Its translation: CASSSFVDTEAFF.

The chain combines TRBV28 with TRBJ2-1; 7 bases are a match to TRBD2. V shed 7 bases and J 4 bases; nucleotides not matched to a gene: 7. This CDR3 spans 14 amino acids. Germline V lookup: CDR1 MDHEN, CDR2 SYDVKM. The CDR3 nucleotides are TGTGCCAGCAAGTTTAGCGGGCCTTACAATGAGCAGTTCTTC. This codes for CASKFSGPYNEQFF.

The J gene is TRBJ1-2, the V gene TRBV2, with a tentative D call TRBD1 (6 bases). The CDR3 loop spans 13 amino acids. Germline V lookup: CDR1 SNHLY, CDR2 FYNNEI. Trimming left V 1 base short and J 5 bases short, with 8 bases between. The CDR3, as DNA: TGTGCCAGCAGTGAAGGGGACACTTATGGCTACACCTTC. Translating it yields CASSEGDTYGYTF.

This chain's CDR3 is CAITLNHQASEQYF. The DNA of the CDR3 is TGTGCCATCACCCTGAACCACCAGGCCAGCGAGCAGTACTTC. The chain is built from TRBV10-3 and TRBJ2-7; no firm D call. The V gene's germline CDR1 is ENHRY and CDR2 SYGVKD. Trimming pared 7 bases from V and 6 bases from J, leaving 19 bases between. The CDR3 runs to 14 residues.

The CDR3, as DNA: TGTGCCAGCAGTTTTGACAGGGGGGATGAAGCTTTCTTT. This encodes CASSFDRGDEAFF. The genes are TRBV27 and TRBJ1-1, with 9 bases fitting TRBD1. This CDR3 has 13 residues. The junction had 3 bases not matched to a gene; V was cut back by 3 bases and J by 7 bases. CDR1 is MNHEY and CDR2 is SMNVEV in the germline V gene (reference sequence).

The V and J genes are TRBV4-1 and TRBJ1-5, with 8 bases aligning to TRBD1. The trim removed 3 bases at V and 7 bases at J, leaving 8 bases unmatched. Looked up from germline, CDR1 is MGHRA and CDR2 is YSYEKL. The CDR3 sequence is 15 residues long. The CDR3, as DNA: TGCGCCAGCAGCCACACCGGACAGGGAGGCCAGCCCCAGCATTTT. It translates to CASSHTGQGGQPQHF.

This clone was seen once. The DNA of the CDR3 is TGTGCCATCAGTGAGTCGGGGCAGGACGCCCAAATCCGGGGCTACACCTTC. Encoded protein: CAISESGQDAQIRGYTF. The V call is TRBV10-3, the J call TRBJ1-2; D is perhaps TRBD1 (5 bases). CDR3 length: 17 amino acids. V gave up 0 bases and J gave up 8 bases, with 22 bases separating them. Germline-derived CDR1 and CDR2 are ENHRY and SYGVKD.

With respect to this clone: In this CDR3 the conserved last residue, phenylalanine or tryptophan, is missing, so a read error is likely. The DNA is omitted, as the CDR3 cannot be located on it reliably, and the CDR3 follows TCRdb's listing. V and J are TRBV6-4 and TRBJ1-1; the D call in the table, TRBD1, was not verified against the DNA. CDR1 is MRHNA and CDR2 is SNTAGT in the germline V gene. Termini included, the CDR3 measures 11 amino acids. CDR3 amino acids: CASGQGQDLPG.

This CDR3 is CASSATSGGGETQYF. As DNA, the CDR3 is TGTGCCAGCAGTGCGACTAGCGGGGGCGGCGAGACCCAGTACTTC. This rearrangement joins TRBV6-1 to TRBJ2-5; 12 bases fit TRBD2. This CDR3 contains 15 residues. V dropped 4 bases and J dropped 5; count of bases not matched to a gene: 5. Germline V gives CDR1 MNHNS, CDR2 SASEGT.

The chain combines TRBV7-9 with TRBJ1-1, with D uncertain. The V gene lost 1 base and the J gene lost 5 bases, with 11 bases spanning the gap. This CDR3 contains 14 residues. Germline V CDR1 and CDR2: SEHNR, FQNEAQ (reference sequence). CDR3 region: CASSLGGSATEAFF. For the CDR3, the DNA is TGTGCCAGCAGCTTAGGTGGGAGTGCGACTGAAGCTTTCTTT.